Following are 20 T cell receptor beta chains from one sample sequenced in a study of blood T cell repertoires in COVID-19. Data came from immunoSEQ multiplex PCR; TCRdb stores just in-frame clones and leaves some out. Found here are tens of thousands of clones, 74% of them singletons; the top ten hold 28%. Input material: peripheral blood. Receptors originate from a woman aged 80 or over with acute or convalescent COVID-19.

The gene calls are TRBV28 and TRBJ2-5, with D maybe TRBD2 (7 bases). The V end lost 6 bases, the J end lost 2 bases, and 16 bases lay between the germline ends. The V gene's germline CDR1 is MDHEN and CDR2 SYDVKM. This CDR3 is built from 15 residues. The CDR3, as DNA: TGTGCCAGCAGGCGGGGGCGGCGATCTCAAGAGACCCAGTACTTC. Encoded protein: CASRRGRRSQETQYF.

This sequence joins TRBV18 and TRBJ1-4; D is possibly TRBD1 (5 bases). There are 15 residues in the CDR3. Looked up from germline, CDR1 is KGHSH and CDR2 is LQKENI. The germline V and J ends were trimmed by 5 bases and 0 bases, with 10 bases remaining between them. CDR3 nucleotide sequence: TGTGCCAGCTCAAGAGACAGTTCAACTAATGAAAAACTGTTTTTT. Its translation: CASSRDSSTNEKLFF.

This chain joins TRBV18 and TRBJ1-2; 8 positions match TRBD1. CDR1 is KGHSH and CDR2 is LQKENI in the germline V gene. This CDR3 has 14 amino acids. The V gene end was trimmed by 5 bases and the J gene end by 4 bases; junction bases not matched to a gene: 6. The CDR3 sequence: CASSSAGGGYGYTF. CDR3 DNA sequence: TGTGCCAGCTCATCGGCAGGGGGCGGCTATGGCTACACCTTC. The whole variable domain, remainder taken from reference TRBV18 and TRBJ1-2, is NAGVMQNPRHLVRRRGQEARLRCSPMKGHSHVYWYRQLPEEGLKFMVYLQKENIIDESGMPKERFSAEFPKEGPSILRIQQVVRGDSAAYFCASSSAGGGYGYTFGSGTRLTVV.

The chain links TRBV20-1 to TRBJ2-7; 10 positions match TRBD2. Germline CDR1 is DFQATT and CDR2 is SNEGSKA (reference sequence). V lost 3 bases and J lost 5; bases outside the gene matches: 10. This CDR3 spans 15 amino acids. DNA of the CDR3: TGCAGTGCTAGTCTGTCTAGCGGGAGTATTAACGAGCAGTACTTC. This encodes CSASLSSGSINEQYF.

The chain combines TRBV6-2 or TRBV6-3 with TRBJ1-5; D gene uncertain. The CDR3 has 13 amino acids. Germline V gene data show CDR1 as MNHEY and CDR2 as SVGEGT. Trimming removed 8 bases at V and 3 bases at J, with 11 bases between. In DNA form, the CDR3 reads TGTGCCAGCGGCCCCAATCCCAATCAGCCCCAGCATTTT. Its protein is CASGPNPNQPQHF.

This clone was detected once. This chain uses TRBV5-6 with TRBJ1-5; possible D gene TRBD1, 6 bases. The V end was cut by 3 bases, the J end by 7 bases, with 14 bases between. Germline V gene sequence: CDR1 SGHDT, CDR2 YYEEEE. This CDR3 comprises 14 residues. The CDR3 nucleotides read TGTGCCAGCAGCTCACAGGGTGGACGGCAGCCCCAGCATTTT. It specifies CASSSQGGRQPQHF.

The sample holds a few counts of this clone. V is TRBV6-5 and J is TRBJ2-1; 8 nucleotides align to TRBD1. This CDR3 spans 15 amino acids. Trimming removed 4 bases from V and 9 bases from J; junction bases left unmatched: 11. Germline V lookup: CDR1 MNHEY, CDR2 SVGAGI. CDR3 sequence (DNA): TGTGCCAGCAGTTCTCAGGGGGCTCGGGTTATTGAGCAGTTCTTC. It is translated as CASSSQGARVIEQFF.

This chain links TRBV2 with TRBJ2-3; 9 bases are a match to TRBD2. The germline V gene encodes CDR1 SNHLY and CDR2 FYNNEI. The CDR3 runs to 15 residues. After removal of 3 bases from V and 8 bases from J, the junction contained 9 bases not matched to a gene. CDR3 DNA: TGTGCCAGCAGTGACGCGGGAGGGGCTGGTGGTACGCAGTATTTT. Protein sequence: CASSDAGGAGGTQYF.

The gene calls are TRBV5-1 and TRBJ1-1, with a tentative D call TRBD1 (5 bases). CDR3 size: 14 residues. V lost 4 bases to trimming and J lost 3 bases, with 13 bases between them. The germline V gene encodes CDR1 SGHRS and CDR2 YFSETQ. CDR3: CASSGGTWDTEAFF. DNA for the CDR3: TGCGCCAGCAGCGGGGGGACGTGGGACACTGAAGCTTTCTTT. The complete variable domain, with remaining parts taken from reference TRBV5-1 and TRBJ1-1, reads KAGVTQTPRYLIKTRGQQVTLSCSPISGHRSVSWYQQTPGQGLQFLFEYFSETQRNKGNFPGRFSGRQFSNSRSEMNVSTLELGDSALYLCASSGGTWDTEAFFGQGTRLTVV.

The chain recombines TRBV7-2 with TRBJ1-5, with D perhaps TRBD1 (6 bases). Germline V gene sequence: CDR1 SGHTA, CDR2 FQGNSA. V lost 5 bases and J 3 bases, leaving 23 bases between the germline ends. The CDR3 contains 18 residues. CDR3 DNA sequence: TGTGCCAGCAGCCCACCAGGGGCAGGGGAAGGTTCCAATCAGCCCCAGCATTTT. Translated, it gives CASSPPGAGEGSNQPQHF.

The CDR3 protein is CASSPLPGGTQYF. As DNA, the CDR3 is TGTGCCAGCAGCCCCCTGCCTGGCGGGACCCAGTACTTC. The V and J genes are TRBV2 and TRBJ2-5; D unclear. This CDR3 comprises 13 residues. V was clipped by 6 bases and J by 7 bases, with 15 bases between them. In germline, CDR1 is SNHLY, CDR2 FYNNEI.

The chain is built from TRBV7-9 and TRBJ2-7; 8 nucleotides agree with TRBD2. The CDR3 is 15 residues long. Germline lookup yields CDR1 SEHNR and CDR2 FQNEAQ (reference sequence). V lost 1 base, J lost 0 bases, and 2 bases stayed unmatched. CDR3 sequence (DNA): TGTGCCAGCAGCTTAGGAGCGGGAGTCTCCTACGAGCAGTACTTC. Translating gives CASSLGAGVSYEQYF.

This chain uses TRBV5-1 with TRBJ2-3, with TRBD2 matching 9 bases. Germline lookup yields CDR1 SGHRS and CDR2 YFSETQ. The CDR3 runs to 16 residues. Losses at the gene ends were 0 bases for V and 2 bases for J; bases not matched to a gene: 4. The CDR3 DNA reads as TGCGCCAGCAGCTTGGAAGCTAGCGGGAACACAGATACGCAGTATTTT. This translates into CASSLEASGNTDTQYF.

V and J are TRBV12-3 or TRBV12-4 and TRBJ1-2, with 9 bases that match TRBD1. The length of the CDR3 is 13 residues. V shed 7 bases, J shed 8 bases, and the junction held 8 bases outside the gene matches. This CDR3 is CASTPGQGRGYTF. The CDR3, as DNA: TGTGCCAGCACCCCTGGACAGGGGAGAGGCTACACCTTC.

The chain links TRBV6-5 to TRBJ1-2, with D unresolved. The V gene lost 6 bases and the J gene lost 5 bases, with 7 bases spanning the gap. This CDR3 is 11 amino acids long. Looked up from germline, CDR1 is MNHEY and CDR2 is SVGAGI. The CDR3 reads CASSAGYGYTF. The CDR3 DNA is TGTGCCAGCAGCGCGGGGTATGGCTACACCTTC.

The chain links TRBV6-5 to TRBJ2-2; D is possibly TRBD1 (5 bases). Between the trimmed V and J ends, which lost 7 bases and 7 bases, there was a span of 10 bases. The CDR3 sequence is 12 residues long. Germline assignment: CDR1 MNHEY and CDR2 SVGAGI. The CDR3 region has the DNA TGTGCCAGCACCCAGGGTGGCGGGGAGCTGTTTTTT. This encodes CASTQGGGELFF.

V usage is TRBV25-1 and J usage is TRBJ1-3; 9 nucleotides align to TRBD1. V gave up 5 bases and J gave up 3 bases; unmatched junction bases: 2. Per germline, CDR1 MGHDK and CDR2 SYGVNS. This CDR3 is built from 14 residues. CDR3 DNA sequence: TGTGCCAGCAGTAGACAGGGGGTTGGAAACACCATATATTTT. Protein: CASSRQGVGNTIYF. Based on the CDR3 plus reference TRBV25-1 and TRBJ1-3, the full variable domain is EADIYQTPRYLVIGTGKKITLECSQTMGHDKMYWYQQDPGMELHLIHYSYGVNSTEKGDLSSESTVSRIRTEHFPLTLESARPSHTSQYLCASSRQGVGNTIYFGEGSWLTVV.

V and J are TRBV9 and TRBJ2-2, with 8 bases aligning to TRBD1. Germline values: CDR1 SGDLS, CDR2 YYNGEE. The CDR3 is made up of 15 amino acids. Germline trimming cut 4 bases from V and 4 bases from J; bases unmatched to any gene: 6. CDR3 in amino acids: CASSPTGEGTGELFF. CDR3 nucleotide sequence: TGTGCCAGCAGCCCGACAGGGGAAGGCACCGGGGAGCTGTTTTTT.

The chain couples TRBV4-1 to TRBJ2-5, with D perhaps matching TRBD2 (6 bases). Germline loops: CDR1 MGHRA, CDR2 YSYEKL. CDR3 length: 16 amino acids. Trimming took off 3 bases at V and 2 bases at J, with 16 bases between the two ends. The CDR3 bases are TGCGCCAGCAGCCAGGCTTCGGGACTTATACAAGAGACCCAGTACTTC. Its protein product is CASSQASGLIQETQYF.

CDR3 sequence: CASSLRLSYNEQFF. The CDR3 DNA reads TGTGCCAGCAGCCTCAGGCTCTCCTACAATGAGCAGTTCTTC. V and J are TRBV7-8 and TRBJ2-1, with D hard to call. Germline CDR1 is SGHVS and CDR2 is FQNEAQ. The CDR3 spans 14 residues. Trimming removed 5 bases from V and 0 bases from J, with 8 bases in between.